The clone carrying this T cell receptor (beta chain) was seen many times. The sample belongs to a study of early T cells in non-severe SARS-CoV-2 infection. Individual cDNA molecules were tagged with unique molecular identifiers. One entry per CDR3 protein results from TCRdb running MiXCR on the 5' RACE reads. The sample lists more than 85,000 distinct CDR3 sequences, 10% to 15% occurring once. Sequenced material: whole blood, taken at baseline. This clonotype originated in an adult who was a healthcare worker with PCR-confirmed SARS-CoV-2 infection or an uninfected control (not recorded which).

The CDR3 DNA follows: TGCAGTGTGGCGGGGGCACTGGACAGTGAAGCTTTCTTT. Protein sequence: CSVAGALDSEAFF. The chain joins TRBV20-1 to TRBJ1-1, with TRBD1 as a possible D gene (6 bases). The V end was cut by 7 bases, the J end by 7 bases, with 19 bases between. The germline CDR1 and CDR2 sequences are DFQATT and SNEGSKA (reference sequence). This CDR3 comprises 13 residues.